The rows below give T cell receptor beta chains drawn from one sample of a study of blood T cell repertoires in COVID-19. Only in-frame clones appear in the TCRdb table, and some are missing; sequencing was by immunoSEQ multiplex PCR. The table has around 99,000 clones, more than 65% seen once; the top ten hold 7% to 9%. The sample comprised peripheral blood. The origin of the receptors is a woman of 80 years or more with active or convalescent COVID-19. Each CDR3 is given with its conserved first and last residue. A D gene is named only where the DNA matches it firmly. Expanded clones get a size class; other rows say once, few or many, or leave the size out.

d_call	j_call	v_call	clone_size	cdr3_aa	cdr3_nt
TRBD1	TRBJ1-2	TRBV4-2	.	CASSQQGAGTGSGYTF	TGTGCCAGCAGCCAACAGGGGGCCGGGACAGGGAGTGGCTACACCTTC
.	TRBJ2-7	TRBV7-9	.	CASSLAEREQYF	TGTGCCAGCAGCTTAGCGGAGCGGGAGCAGTACTTC
TRBD2	TRBJ2-7	TRBV4-1	.	CASTQRGGGDYEQYF	TGCGCCAGCACCCAAAGGGGCGGGGGGGACTACGAGCAGTACTTC
TRBD1	TRBJ2-3	TRBV5-1	.	CASSLGDRVTDTQYF	TGCGCCAGCAGCTTAGGGGACAGGGTCACAGATACGCAGTATTTT
TRBD2	TRBJ2-7	TRBV28	.	CASSLGTRGEQYF	TGTGCCAGCAGTTTAGGGACTAGGGGCGAGCAGTACTTC
.	TRBJ1-4	TRBV18	once	CASSPQKAGAATNEKLFF	TGTGCCAGCTCACCACAGAAGGCAGGGGCTGCAACTAATGAAAAACTGTTTTTT
TRBD2	TRBJ2-3	TRBV18	.	CASSPLRELDTQYF	TGTGCCAGCTCACCTCTGCGGGAGTTAGATACGCAGTATTTT
.	TRBJ2-5	TRBV28	.	CASLRAEAGQTQYF	TGTGCCAGCCTGAGGGCGGAGGCGGGGCAGACCCAGTACTTC
TRBD1	TRBJ2-7	TRBV7-9	many	CASRQDRARSEQYF	TGTGCCAGCAGACAGGACAGGGCTCGGAGCGAGCAGTACTTC
.	TRBJ1-3	TRBV10-2	few	CASSEIQGTGNTIYF	TGCGCCAGCAGTGAGATCCAGGGGACTGGAAACACCATATATTTT
TRBD2	TRBJ2-3	TRBV10-1	.	CASSETSGSTDTQYF	TGCGCCAGCAGTGAGACTAGCGGGAGCACAGATACGCAGTATTTT
.	TRBJ2-7	TRBV6-5	once	CASSYTPYEQYF	TGTGCCAGCAGTTACACACCCTACGAGCAGTACTTC
.	TRBJ2-2	TRBV3-1/TRBV3-2	few	CASNEGTGELFF	TGTGCCAGCAACGAGGGTACCGGGGAGCTGTTTTTT
TRBD2	TRBJ2-7	TRBV28	.	CASSLYRAGAMEQYF	TGTGCCAGCAGTTTATATAGAGCGGGAGCGATGGAGCAGTACTTC
TRBD1	TRBJ2-2	TRBV19	.	CASSIRGQGNTGELFF	TGTGCCAGTAGTATACGAGGACAGGGGAACACCGGGGAGCTGTTTTTT
.	TRBJ1-2	TRBV7-2	few	CASSLARGQRLSSYTF	TGTGCCAGCAGCTTAGCTCGCGGGCAGAGGCTATCAAGCTACACCTTC
.	TRBJ2-1	TRBV18	.	CASSPPVTGSYNEQFF	TGTGCCAGCTCACCACCAGTAACCGGCTCCTACAATGAGCAGTTCTTC
TRBD1	TRBJ1-3	TRBV19	.	CASSTNAGTVLSTIYF	TGTGCCAGTAGTACAAACGCCGGGACAGTTTTAAGCACCATATATTTT
TRBD2	TRBJ2-5	TRBV4-1	.	CASSQDRGLAGALETQYF	TGCGCCAGCAGCCAAGATCGGGGACTAGCGGGTGCTTTGGAGACCCAGTACTTC
TRBD1	TRBJ2-4	TRBV6-1	once	CASSELGQGQNIQYF	TGTGCCAGCAGTGAATTAGGACAGGGGCAAAACATTCAGTACTTC
.	TRBJ2-5	TRBV9	.	CASSSGGDLVQETQYF	TGTGCCAGCAGCTCAGGAGGAGATCTGGTCCAAGAGACCCAGTACTTC
TRBD1	TRBJ1-2	TRBV7-9	many	CASSYLGQGDGYTF	TGTGCCAGCAGCTACCTCGGACAGGGTGATGGCTACACCTTC
.	TRBJ2-7	TRBV27	.	CASSSPGFAYEQYF	TGTGCCAGCAGCTCCCCAGGGTTCGCCTACGAGCAGTACTTC
TRBD1	TRBJ2-5	TRBV7-9	once	CASSKGDRGVPETQYF	TGTGCCAGCAGCAAAGGGGACAGGGGGGTGCCGGAGACCCAGTACTTC
TRBD2	TRBJ2-7	TRBV5-6	.	CASSLVASGIDEQYF	TGTGCCAGCAGCTTGGTCGCTAGCGGGATAGACGAGCAGTACTTC
TRBD2	TRBJ2-5	TRBV19	.	CASSIGGMYQETQYF	TGTGCCAGTAGTATCGGGGGGATGTACCAAGAGACCCAGTACTTC
.	TRBJ2-1	TRBV6-4	.	CASSDSVGSSYNEQFF	TGTGCCAGCAGTGACTCGGTGGGGAGCTCCTACAATGAGCAGTTCTTC
TRBD1	TRBJ1-4	TRBV10-3	.	CAARGQGDEKLFF	TGTGCCGCGAGGGGACAGGGCGATGAAAAACTGTTTTTT
.	TRBJ1-1	TRBV28	few	CASSSPTSNTEAFF	TGTGCCAGCAGTTCACCAACATCGAACACTGAAGCTTTCTTT
.	TRBJ2-7	TRBV6-6	.	CASSYSRYEQYF	TGTGCCAGCAGTTACTCGCGGTACGAGCAGTACTTC
TRBD2	TRBJ2-1	TRBV4-2	.	CASSQGRGSSYNEQFF	TGTGCCAGCAGCCAAGGGCGCGGGAGTTCCTACAATGAGCAGTTCTTC
.	TRBJ1-3	TRBV25-1	.	CASSQTGLSSGNTIYF	TGTGCCAGCAGCCAAACAGGCTTGAGCTCTGGAAACACCATATATTTT
.	TRBJ2-7	TRBV6-6	few	CASSYPERVGTYEQYF	TGTGCCAGCAGTTACCCTGAGAGGGTGGGAACCTACGAGCAGTACTTC
.	TRBJ2-1	TRBV6-5	.	CASSPAAGSYNEQFF	TGTGCCAGCAGCCCCGCGGCGGGATCCTACAATGAGCAGTTCTTC
.	TRBJ2-7	TRBV5-4	.	CASSLYGRVNEQYF	TGTGCCAGCAGCTTGTACGGCAGGGTCAACGAGCAGTACTTC
TRBD1	TRBJ1-5	TRBV6-5	.	CASFGTGNQPQHF	TGTGCCAGCTTCGGGACAGGGAATCAGCCCCAGCATTTT
TRBD1	TRBJ1-1	TRBV19	.	CASSHQPGTGFTEAFF	TGTGCCAGTAGTCATCAACCGGGGACAGGGTTCACTGAAGCTTTCTTT
.	TRBJ2-1	TRBV28	once	CASSFPGLYNEQFF	TGTGCCAGCAGTTTTCCCGGACTCTACAATGAGCAGTTCTTC
.	TRBJ1-3	TRBV11-3	.	CASSFRRDTSGNTIYF	TGTGCCAGCAGCTTCCGCAGGGACACCTCTGGAAACACCATATATTTT
TRBD1	TRBJ1-2	TRBV27	once	CASSFRQGSTYGYTF	TGTGCCAGCAGTTTTCGACAGGGTTCAACCTATGGCTACACCTTC
.	TRBJ2-1	TRBV9	.	CASSPFRQRPDEQFF	TGTGCCAGCAGCCCATTCAGACAGCGCCCCGATGAGCAGTTCTTC
.	TRBJ1-6	TRBV25-1	few	CASRRDSNSPLHF	TGTGCCAGCAGGAGGGACTCTAATTCACCCCTCCACTTT